The 25 T cell receptor beta chains below come from one sample, sequenced in a study of shared clonotypes between healthy human individuals. The protocol was immunoSEQ multiplex PCR, while the TCRdb copy is restricted to in-frame clones and leaves out a portion. In the table there are about 690,000 clones, roughly 87% of which are singletons. Sequences were obtained from memory CD8+ T cells from PBMCs. Subset denoted: CD45RO+ cells pooled with CCR7-negative TemRA cells. The receptor source for this set is a man aged 18-30 years in good health. Some clones in this sample may be carry-over from other donors' samples.

The V and J genes are TRBV6-5 and TRBJ1-1; 9 positions agree with TRBD1. The CDR3 runs to 16 residues. Looked up from germline, CDR1 is MNHEY and CDR2 is SVGAGI. Germline trimming cut 0 bases from V and 2 bases from J; bases unmatched to any gene: 4. The CDR3 nucleotides are TGTGCCAGCAGTTACTCGGGACAGGGACCCAACACTGAAGCTTTCTTT. Its translation is CASSYSGQGPNTEAFF.

With respect to this clone: At the DNA level, this CDR3 is encoded by other sequences in the same sample as well. The V call is TRBV28, the J call TRBJ2-7; D is unresolved. Germline V CDR1 and CDR2: MDHEN, SYDVKM. Between the trimmed V and J ends, which lost 5 bases and 3 bases, there was a span of 8 bases. The CDR3 is made up of 12 amino acids. The CDR3 sequence is CASSPRSYEQYF. DNA of the CDR3: TGTGCCAGCAGTCCGCGTAGCTACGAGCAGTACTTC.

The chain joins TRBV6-5 to TRBJ2-7, with D hard to call. CDR1 and CDR2 (germline): MNHEY, SVGAGI. The CDR3 sequence is 15 residues long. The V end lost 6 bases, the J end lost 3 bases, and 18 bases lay between the germline ends. The CDR3 region has the DNA TGTGCCAGCAGATACCTAGACAACACTCTCTACGAGCAGTACTTC. This sequence encodes CASRYLDNTLYEQYF.

The gene calls are TRBV28 and TRBJ2-2; the match to TRBD2 covers 10 bases. The CDR3 extends over 16 amino acids. Unmatched junction bases numbered 9, after V lost 5 bases and J lost 6 bases. In germline, CDR1 is MDHEN, CDR2 SYDVKM. CDR3: CASSSKREGLAGELFF. DNA for the CDR3: TGTGCCAGCAGTAGTAAGCGGGAGGGCCTCGCCGGGGAGCTGTTTTTT.

The V gene is TRBV4-1, the J gene TRBJ2-7; TRBD1 matches at 7 bases. The CDR3 consists of 13 residues. CDR1 is MGHRA and CDR2 is YSYEKL in the germline V gene. After removal of 1 base from V and 4 bases from J, the junction contained 1 base not matched to a gene. Written as DNA, the CDR3 is TGCGCCAGCAGCCAAGTACAGGGGTACGAGCAGTACTTC. This sequence encodes CASSQVQGYEQYF.

This chain connects TRBV7-9 to TRBJ1-2; 7 nucleotides match TRBD1. The germline gives CDR1 SEHNR, CDR2 FQNEAQ (reference sequence). The CDR3 consists of 15 residues. J was trimmed by 1 base and V by 4 bases; bases with no gene match: 6. The CDR3 region has the DNA TGTGCCAGCAGCTCGGGACAGAGTTATAACTATGGCTACACCTTC. This translates into CASSSGQSYNYGYTF.

The chain employs TRBV4-3 and TRBJ2-7; D gene uncertain. V was shortened by 1 base and J by 3 bases, with 13 bases between the two germline ends. CDR3 length: 15 amino acids. CDR1 and CDR2 from the germline V gene are LGHNA and YSLEER. The CDR3 is CASSQGLSTHYEQYF. For the CDR3, the DNA is TGCGCCAGCAGCCAAGGGCTATCTACCCACTACGAGCAGTACTTC.

The genes are TRBV28 and TRBJ2-7; possible D gene TRBD1, 5 bases. The V gene's germline CDR1 is MDHEN and CDR2 SYDVKM. Deletions cut 2 bases from V and 6 bases from J, with 11 bases between. This CDR3 is 13 amino acids long. CDR3 residues: CASSLSRAVEQYF. CDR3 in DNA: TGTGCCAGCAGTTTAAGCAGGGCCGTCGAGCAGTACTTC. Looking up the rest from reference TRBV28 and TRBJ2-7 gives the full variable domain: DVKVTQSSRYLVKRTGEKVFLECVQDMDHENMFWYRQDPGLGLRLIYFSYDVKMKEKGDIPEGYSVSREKKERFSLILESASTNQTSMYLCASSLSRAVEQYFGPGTRLTVT.

This chain connects TRBV7-6 to TRBJ1-1; tentative D call: TRBD1 (6 bases). Germline values: CDR1 SGHVS, CDR2 FNYEAQ. The V gene lost 4 bases and the J gene lost 0 bases, with 15 bases spanning the gap. The CDR3 is made up of 16 amino acids. The CDR3, as DNA: TGTGCCAGCAGCTCCGGAACAGGGAGCTTGAACACTGAAGCTTTCTTT. This sequence encodes CASSSGTGSLNTEAFF.

V gene TRBV6-5 combines with J gene TRBJ2-7; the D is unclear. Germline CDR1 is MNHEY and CDR2 is SVGAGI. The CDR3 consists of 14 residues. With 3 bases removed from V and 2 bases from J, the gap between germline ends came to 11 bases. CDR3 sequence reads: CASSYYLGPYEQYF. The CDR3 DNA follows: TGTGCCAGCAGTTATTATCTCGGGCCCTACGAGCAGTACTTC.

This chain links TRBV7-9 with TRBJ1-2; a possible D gene is TRBD1 (6 bases). This CDR3 region has 17 residues. V was trimmed by 1 base and J by 0 bases, leaving 15 bases between them. Germline CDR1 SEHNR, CDR2 FQNEAQ (reference sequence). The DNA of the CDR3 is TGTGCCAGCAGCTTAGACAGGGCGCACGTAGCTAACTATGGCTACACCTTC. This translates into CASSLDRAHVANYGYTF.

The J gene is TRBJ1-5, the V gene TRBV19, with 12 positions matching TRBD1. V shed 5 bases and J 0 bases; nucleotides not matched to a gene: 8. There are 18 residues in the CDR3. From germline, CDR1 is LNHDA and CDR2 SQIVND (reference sequence). In DNA, the CDR3 is TGTGCCAGTAGTCCCCGGGACAGGGGGCCGAATAGCAATCAGCCCCAGCATTTT. This translates into CASSPRDRGPNSNQPQHF.

The chain couples TRBV7-9 to TRBJ2-1; possibly TRBD2 for D (6 bases). The V end was cut by 5 bases, the J end by 10 bases, with 15 bases between. In germline, CDR1 is SEHNR, CDR2 FQNEAQ (reference sequence). The CDR3 consists of 13 residues. CDR3 sequence: CASSNLNRGEQFF. Written as DNA, the CDR3 is TGTGCCAGCAGCAACTTGAATCGGGGGGAGCAGTTCTTC.

The chain recombines TRBV6-6 with TRBJ1-2; tentatively, D is TRBD1 (5 bases). This CDR3 comprises 15 residues. Germline-derived CDR1 and CDR2 are MNHNY and SVGAGI (reference sequence). V gave up 5 bases and J gave up 2 bases, with 15 bases separating them. CDR3 nucleotide sequence: TGTGCCAGCAGTCACGACCGGGGCTTAAACTATGGCTACACCTTC. Translating gives CASSHDRGLNYGYTF.

The CDR3 bases are TGTGCCAGCAGCATCTCCCGGGGGCAGAATGAAAAACTGTTTTTT. Protein product: CASSISRGQNEKLFF. The V and J genes are TRBV2 and TRBJ1-4; weak D call: TRBD1 (6 bases). CDR1 and CDR2 (germline): SNHLY, FYNNEI. This CDR3 is 15 amino acids long. V was clipped by 6 bases and J by 5 bases, with 16 bases between them.

V and J are TRBV27 and TRBJ1-4, with D unclear. The CDR3 is 14 amino acids. Germline values: CDR1 MNHEY, CDR2 SMNVEV (reference sequence). With 6 bases removed from V and 4 bases from J, the gap between germline ends came to 12 bases. This chain's CDR3 is CASRDTMFNEKLFF. For the CDR3, the DNA is TGTGCCAGCAGGGATACCATGTTTAATGAAAAACTGTTTTTT.

The chain uses TRBV5-6 and TRBJ2-7; D unclear. The V end lost 3 bases, the J end lost 0 bases, and 10 bases lay between the germline ends. This CDR3 is 14 amino acids long. Germline V gene data show CDR1 as SGHDT and CDR2 as YYEEEE. In DNA, the CDR3 is TGTGCCAGCAGCTGGGTTGGCAGCTCCTACGAGCAGTACTTC. This codes for CASSWVGSSYEQYF.

A note on this clone: This same CDR3 is encoded by further DNA sequences in the sample. The chain carries TRBV5-4 and TRBJ1-3; no definite D call. V was trimmed by 0 bases and J by 0 bases, leaving 4 bases between them. From germline, CDR1 is SGHNT and CDR2 YYREEE (reference sequence). The CDR3 covers 14 residues. Here the CDR3 DNA reads TGTGCCAGCAGCTTGGATAGCTCTGGAAACACCATATATTTT. The encoded protein is CASSLDSSGNTIYF.

This rearrangement joins TRBV9 to TRBJ2-7; no clear D. Between the trimmed V and J ends, which lost 0 bases and 3 bases, there was a span of 10 bases. This CDR3 has 14 amino acids. CDR1 and CDR2 (germline): SGDLS, YYNGEE. The CDR3 DNA reads TGTGCCAGCAGCGTAGGGCCACTCGGCTACGAGCAGTACTTC. This sequence encodes CASSVGPLGYEQYF.

This clone occurred once. The chain employs TRBV7-8 and TRBJ1-1, with a possible D match to TRBD1 (5 bases). Germline CDR1 is SGHVS and CDR2 is FQNEAQ. V shed 1 base and J shed 7 bases, with 7 bases lying between them. The CDR3 length is 12 residues. DNA for the CDR3: TGTGCCAGCAGCTTAGGGGGCTTTGAAGCTTTCTTT. Its protein product is CASSLGGFEAFF.

The chain recombines TRBV4-1 with TRBJ1-1, with D possibly matching TRBD1 (5 bases). Germline CDR1 is MGHRA and CDR2 is YSYEKL. This CDR3 contains 15 residues. V was cut by 1 base and J by 3 bases, with 12 bases left in between. The CDR3 spells CASSQVKGGDTEAFF. CDR3 in DNA: TGCGCCAGCAGCCAAGTCAAGGGAGGGGACACTGAAGCTTTCTTT.

The rearrangement uses TRBV7-2 and TRBJ2-7; perhaps TRBD1 as D (6 bases). CDR1 is SGHTA and CDR2 is FQGNSA in the germline V gene. The length of the CDR3 is 14 residues. The V gene lost 1 base and the J gene lost 3 bases, with 10 bases spanning the gap. The CDR3 bases are TGTGCCAGCAGCTTAGGCCGGGACAACTACGAGCAGTACTTC. Amino acid sequence: CASSLGRDNYEQYF.

CDR3 amino acids: CASSEAENQPQHF. The CDR3 DNA is TGTGCCAGCAGTGAAGCCGAAAATCAGCCCCAGCATTTT. This chain joins TRBV6-1 and TRBJ1-5; unclear D gene. This CDR3 has 13 residues. V was trimmed by 0 bases and J by 4 bases, leaving 4 bases between them. The V gene's germline CDR1 is MNHNS and CDR2 SASEGT.

This clone has only a few counts. The chain is built from TRBV11-2 and TRBJ1-5, with TRBD1 matching over 9 bases. Per the germline V gene, CDR1 is SGHAT and CDR2 is FQNNGV. This CDR3 is 16 amino acids long. The J segment lost 3 bases and the V segment lost 6 bases, leaving 9 bases of the junction unmatched. The CDR3 coding sequence is TGTGCCAGCAGTAACCGGGACAGGGATGCCAATCAGCCCCAGCATTTT. It encodes CASSNRDRDANQPQHF. Supplemented by reference TRBV11-2 and TRBJ1-5, the full variable domain reads EAGVAQSPRYKIIEKRQSVAFWCNPISGHATLYWYQQILGQGPKLLIQFQNNGVVDDSQLPKDRFSAERLKGVDSTLKIQPAKLEDSAVYLCASSNRDRDANQPQHFGDGTRLSIL.

The chain carries TRBV28 and TRBJ1-3; the D is unclear. CDR1 is MDHEN and CDR2 is SYDVKM in the germline V gene. The CDR3 runs 13 residues. V was cut by 4 bases and J by 1 base, with 5 bases left in between. DNA of the CDR3: TGTGCCAGCAGTTATTCGTCTGGAAACACCATATATTTT. Translating gives CASSYSSGNTIYF.